Detailed here is one T cell receptor beta chain. Its target is unknown. Germline V gene data show CDR1 as SGHDN and CDR2 as FVKESK. This CDR3 has 17 amino acids. The ends were cut back, 1 base at V and 1 base at J, with 16 bases in the middle. The data belong to a study of memory CD4+ T cells and cytomegalovirus serostatus. About the study: Of the healthy Belgian adults, eight or nine were CMV seropositive and 24 seronegative.

The sort gate was single viable CD3+CD4+CD8-CD45RO+ cells for memory CD4+ T cells. Authors' data handling: After removing out-of-frame reads, 2.3 million or so distinct TCRbeta sequences remained. Profiling relied on immunoSEQ multiplex PCR, and the TCRdb table lists in-frame clones only, not all of them. Clone size and V and J calls were adopted from that table, with D and trimming inferred from the DNA. The sample has roughly 49,000 clones, 70% to 85% seen once. Findings of the study overall: The CMV-associated TCR signature appears largely within the CD4+ memory repertoire. A US-trained random forest predicted CMV serostatus with median AUC around 0.91.

The specimen sequenced was memory CD4+ T cells from blood. This sequence joins TRBV14 and TRBJ2-5, with unresolved D. The receptor was isolated from an adult in good health and CMV-seronegative. The CDR3 DNA follows: TGTGCCAGCAGCCAAGTGGGCGGAACCTTGATCCAAGAGACCCAGTACTTC. Its translation: CASSQVGGTLIQETQYF.